This T cell receptor (beta chain) derives from a study of blood T cell repertoires in COVID-19. Study information: The cDNA or gDNA used as material had been derived from T cells, B-cell-depleted T cells, or PBMCs.

A single count supports this clone. The CDR3 runs 16 residues. V shed 6 bases, J shed 5 bases, and the junction held 8 bases outside the gene matches. The germline gives CDR1 SGHRS, CDR2 YFSETQ. Method: immunoSEQ multiplex PCR; TCRdb's copy keeps in-frame clones and lacks some. The repertoire includes 360,000 or so clones, 90% of them detected once, and approximately 6.2% sits in the top ten. The receptor was derived from a man aged 18 to 30 with active or convalescent COVID-19. The chain links TRBV5-1 to TRBJ2-1, with 13 bases lining up with TRBD2. The sequenced sample consisted of peripheral blood. CDR3 region: CASTTRLAGGNNEQFF. The CDR3 coding sequence is TGCGCCAGCACCACCCGACTAGCGGGAGGAAACAATGAGCAGTTCTTC. The whole variable domain, remainder taken from reference TRBV5-1 and TRBJ2-1, is KAGVTQTPRYLIKTRGQQVTLSCSPISGHRSVSWYQQTPGQGLQFLFEYFSETQRNKGNFPGRFSGRQFSNSRSEMNVSTLELGDSALYLCASTTRLAGGNNEQFFGPGTRLTVL.